What follows describes a single T cell receptor beta chain. This specimen comes from a study of T cells after yellow fever vaccination. Germline loops: CDR1 DFQATT, CDR2 SNEGSKA (reference sequence). The CDR3 sequence is 16 residues long. V lost 3 bases and J lost 4, with 19 bases in between. Each CDR3 protein is one row after TCRdb ran MiXCR on the 5' RACE reads. The table records some 600,000 distinct CDR3 sequences, approximately 13% of them present only once. J is TRBJ2-1 and V is TRBV20-1; D may be TRBD2 (5 bases). This sequence was found in a young man who received the YFV17D yellow fever vaccine. This sample comprised PBMCs, obtained on the day of the yellow fever booster vaccination. For the CDR3, the DNA is TGCAGTGCTAGGATTGATAAGCGGTTGCATTACAATGAGCAGTTCTTC. Amino acid sequence: CSARIDKRLHYNEQFF.